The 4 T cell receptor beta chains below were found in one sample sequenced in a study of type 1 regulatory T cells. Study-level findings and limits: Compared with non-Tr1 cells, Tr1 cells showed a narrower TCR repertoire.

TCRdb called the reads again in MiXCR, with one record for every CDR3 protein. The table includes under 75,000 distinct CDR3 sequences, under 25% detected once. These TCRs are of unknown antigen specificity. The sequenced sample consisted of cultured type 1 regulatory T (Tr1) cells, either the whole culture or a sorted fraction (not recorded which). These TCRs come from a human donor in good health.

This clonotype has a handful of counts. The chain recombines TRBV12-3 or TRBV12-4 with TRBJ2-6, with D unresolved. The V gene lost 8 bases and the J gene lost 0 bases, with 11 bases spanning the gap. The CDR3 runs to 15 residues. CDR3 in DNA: TGTGCCAGCGCCACCGGCAGCTCTGGGGCCAACGTCCTGACTTTC. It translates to CASATGSSGANVLTF.

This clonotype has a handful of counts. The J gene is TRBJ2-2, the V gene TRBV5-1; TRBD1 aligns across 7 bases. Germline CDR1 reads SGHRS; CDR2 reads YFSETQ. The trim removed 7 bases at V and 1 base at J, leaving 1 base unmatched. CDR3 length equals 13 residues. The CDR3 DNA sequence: TGCGCCAGCCGACAGGGGAACACCGGGGAGCTGTTTTTT. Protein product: CASRQGNTGELFF.

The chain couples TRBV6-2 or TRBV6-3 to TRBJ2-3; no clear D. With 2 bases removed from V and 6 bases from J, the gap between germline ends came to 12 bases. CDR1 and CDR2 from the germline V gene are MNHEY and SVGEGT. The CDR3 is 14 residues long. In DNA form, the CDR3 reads TGTGCCAGCAGTTACGGTCTACCAGAGGATACGCAGTATTTT. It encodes CASSYGLPEDTQYF.

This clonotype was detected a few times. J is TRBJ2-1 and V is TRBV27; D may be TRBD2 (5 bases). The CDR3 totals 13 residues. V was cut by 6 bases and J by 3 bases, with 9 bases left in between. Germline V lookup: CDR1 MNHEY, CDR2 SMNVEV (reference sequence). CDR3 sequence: CASRASLYNEQFF. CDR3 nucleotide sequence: TGTGCCAGCAGGGCTAGCCTCTACAATGAGCAGTTCTTC.